This T cell receptor beta chain was observed in a study of blood T cell repertoires in COVID-19. Across the whole study: T cells, B-cell-depleted T cells, or PBMCs supplied cDNA or gDNA.

Clones were read by immunoSEQ multiplex PCR, and TCRdb kept only the in-frame ones, dropping some. The sample has 150,000 or so clones, over 80% seen once. The CDR3 is 14 residues long. Germline CDR1 and CDR2: KGHSH and LQKENI. V dropped 4 bases and J dropped 5; count of bases not matched to a gene: 3. Clinical history reported by participants formed the basis on which cohorts were assigned. The genes are TRBV18 and TRBJ1-4, with TRBD1 matching 8 bases. Sequenced sample: PBMCs or T cells enriched from blood (not recorded which). This receptor was obtained from a man in his 70s who had been exposed to COVID-19. The CDR3 reads CASSLGQGNEKLFF. The DNA for the CDR3 is TGTGCCAGCTCACTCGGACAGGGAAATGAAAAACTGTTTTTT.